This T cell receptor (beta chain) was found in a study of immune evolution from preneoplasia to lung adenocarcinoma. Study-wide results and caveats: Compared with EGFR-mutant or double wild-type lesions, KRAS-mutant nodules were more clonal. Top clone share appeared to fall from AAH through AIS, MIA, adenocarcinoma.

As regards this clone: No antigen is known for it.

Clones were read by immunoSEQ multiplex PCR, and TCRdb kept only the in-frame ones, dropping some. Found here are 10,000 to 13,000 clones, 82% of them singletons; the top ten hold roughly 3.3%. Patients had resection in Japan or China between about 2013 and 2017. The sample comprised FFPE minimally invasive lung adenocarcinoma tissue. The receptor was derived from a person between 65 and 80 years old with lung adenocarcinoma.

CDR3: CAIRAGQTTEALHF. CDR3 nucleotide sequence: TGTGCCATCAGAGCGGGACAGACTACCGAGGCCCTCCACTTT. This sequence joins TRBV10-3 and TRBJ1-6; 7 bases line up with TRBD1. CDR3 length: 14 residues. In germline, CDR1 is ENHRY, CDR2 SYGVKD. V dropped 6 bases and J dropped 14; count of bases not matched to a gene: 13.